The 32 T cell receptor beta chains in this list originate from one sample, sequenced in a study of shared T cell receptors in the human thymus (dated by TCRdb to the early 2020s). Libraries came from the immunoSEQ multiplex PCR assay. Not all clones reach the TCRdb copy of this immuneACCESS table, which keeps in-frame sequences only. Checked studies attribute under half of the gap to unresolved V genes and leave the rest unexplained. The sample profile shows hundreds of thousands of clones; roughly 86% of them were found once. The ten largest clonotypes hold over 0.008% of the sample. The same data also contributed to another study, on human thymus T cells.

Specimen: thymocytes. These receptors came from a boy less than two years old with a congenital heart defect. Donor details come from another sample of the same person, matched by shared clones.

The CDR3 bases are TGTGCCAGCAGCTTAGCGGTTATACAGGGTGAGCAGTTCTTC. This gives the protein CASSLAVIQGEQFF. This chain connects TRBV7-8 to TRBJ2-1; a possible D gene is TRBD1 (6 bases). Germline CDR1 SGHVS, CDR2 FQNEAQ. V was shortened by 0 bases and J by 9 bases, with 12 bases between the two germline ends. The CDR3 loop spans 14 amino acids.

The chain links TRBV4-2 to TRBJ1-1; 8 nucleotides line up with TRBD1. The CDR3 runs to 15 residues. Germline CDR1 reads LGHNA; CDR2 reads YNFKEQ. V shed 4 bases and J 0 bases; nucleotides not matched to a gene: 4. The CDR3 is CASSLRTGMNTEAFF. The DNA for the CDR3 is TGTGCCAGCAGCCTGAGGACAGGGATGAACACTGAAGCTTTCTTT.

CDR3 sequence (DNA): TGTGCCAGCAGCTTATCGGGGAGATCAGAGACCCAGTACTTC. Translation gives CASSLSGRSETQYF. The genes are TRBV5-6 and TRBJ2-5; D is possibly TRBD2 (5 bases). Trimming removed 2 bases at V and 4 bases at J, with 12 bases between. This CDR3 has 14 residues. CDR1 SGHDT and CDR2 YYEEEE come from the germline V gene.

In nucleotides, the CDR3 is TGTGCCAGCAGTCAATTAGCGGGGAGTTACAATGAGCAGTTCTTC. Its protein is CASSQLAGSYNEQFF. The chain links TRBV28 to TRBJ2-1; 8 bases fit TRBD2. CDR3 size: 15 residues. Trimming took 5 bases from V and 4 from J; bases not matched to a gene: 7. Germline CDR1 MDHEN, CDR2 SYDVKM.

The rearrangement links TRBV5-6 to TRBJ2-7, with D perhaps matching TRBD2 (6 bases). Trimming cost V 4 bases and J 2 bases, with 22 bases left between them. The CDR3 is made up of 17 amino acids. Germline-derived CDR1 and CDR2 are SGHDT and YYEEEE. CDR3 loop: CASSPIPGENPAYEQYF. The CDR3 DNA reads TGTGCCAGCAGCCCCATCCCGGGGGAAAACCCTGCCTACGAGCAGTACTTC.

The chain carries TRBV15 and TRBJ2-3; no clear D. CDR1 is LNHNV, CDR2 YYDKDF, per germline (reference sequence). The CDR3 consists of 12 residues. Trimming cost V 0 bases and J 5 bases, with 3 bases left between them. The CDR3 DNA is TGTGCCACCAGCAGAGATAAAGATACGCAGTATTTT. Encoded protein: CATSRDKDTQYF.

The V gene is TRBV11-2, the J gene TRBJ2-7, with 15 bases aligning to TRBD2. This CDR3 has 17 amino acids. Unmatched junction bases numbered 7, after V lost 5 bases and J lost 2 bases. Germline V gives CDR1 SGHAT, CDR2 FQNNGV. CDR3 sequence (DNA): TGTGCCAGCAGCCTCTACGGGACTAGCGGGAGGCCCTACGAGCAGTACTTC. This sequence encodes CASSLYGTSGRPYEQYF.

The chain recombines TRBV29-1 with TRBJ1-2; 9 bases fit TRBD1. The CDR3 is 13 residues long. Trimming removed 7 bases from V and 6 bases from J; junction bases left unmatched: 9. Germline-derived CDR1 and CDR2 are SQVTM and ANQGSEA. The CDR3 protein is CSATAQGANGYTF. The CDR3 DNA reads as TGCAGCGCCACCGCACAGGGGGCTAATGGCTACACCTTC.

The J gene is TRBJ2-1, the V gene TRBV7-9, with a possible D match to TRBD2 (6 bases). Germline V gene sequence: CDR1 SEHNR, CDR2 FQNEAQ (reference sequence). Between the trimmed V and J ends, which lost 5 bases and 4 bases, there was a span of 21 bases. The CDR3 loop spans 17 amino acids. DNA of the CDR3: TGTGCCAGCAGCCCTTCGACAGTCCCCGCGGGGTACAATGAGCAGTTCTTC. Translating gives CASSPSTVPAGYNEQFF.

This chain connects TRBV4-1 to TRBJ1-1; 8 bases fit TRBD1. The CDR3 spans 16 residues. V lost 3 bases and J lost 1; bases outside the gene matches: 7. Germline CDR1 reads MGHRA; CDR2 reads YSYEKL. The CDR3 sequence is CASSHGPGTGNTEAFF. CDR3 coding DNA: TGCGCCAGCAGCCACGGTCCCGGGACAGGGAACACTGAAGCTTTCTTT.

The J gene is TRBJ1-4, the V gene TRBV28; perhaps TRBD1 as D (6 bases). The CDR3 has 15 amino acids. Germline V lookup: CDR1 MDHEN, CDR2 SYDVKM. V was clipped by 2 bases and J by 9 bases, with 16 bases between them. The CDR3 loop reads CASSLGGDRNQKLFF. The CDR3 nucleotides are TGTGCCAGCAGTTTAGGCGGAGACAGGAACCAAAAACTGTTTTTT. Based on the CDR3 plus reference TRBV28 and TRBJ1-4, the full variable domain is DVKVTQSSRYLVKRTGEKVFLECVQDMDHENMFWYRQDPGLGLRLIYFSYDVKMKEKGDIPEGYSVSREKKERFSLILESASTNQTSMYLCASSLGGDRNQKLFFGSGTQLSVL.

The chain carries TRBV15 and TRBJ2-7; TRBD1 aligns across 9 bases. V lost 0 bases and J lost 5; bases outside the gene matches: 8. CDR3 length: 16 residues. Germline V gene lookup returns CDR1 LNHNV and CDR2 YYDKDF (reference sequence). As DNA, the CDR3 is TGTGCCACCAGCAGAGACGTTGGACAGGGGAGGAACGAGCAGTACTTC. It encodes CATSRDVGQGRNEQYF.

The chain has TRBV28 and TRBJ1-2; 10 bases fit TRBD1. The CDR3 covers 14 residues. CDR1 MDHEN and CDR2 SYDVKM come from the germline V gene. With V trimmed by 7 bases and J by 5 bases, 7 bases remained unmatched. The DNA of the CDR3 is TGTGCCAGCATCGGAGGACAGGGGGTTTATGGCTACACCTTC. It codes for CASIGGQGVYGYTF.

This clone has just one count. The V gene is TRBV10-2, the J gene TRBJ2-7; TRBD2 might be the D (6 bases). The CDR3 sequence is 15 residues long. CDR1 and CDR2 from the germline V gene are WSHSY and SAAADI. Trimming took 6 bases from V and 3 from J, leaving 18 bases between them. CDR3 bases: TGCGCCAGCAGCCCCGAGGAGGGGAAGTTCTACGAGCAGTACTTC. Protein: CASSPEEGKFYEQYF.

The rearrangement joins TRBV27 to TRBJ1-3; TRBD1 agrees at 7 bases. V trimming: 5 bases; J trimming: 0 bases; junction bases outside the gene matches: 7. Germline lookup yields CDR1 MNHEY and CDR2 SMNVEV (reference sequence). The CDR3 covers 16 residues. The CDR3 DNA is TGTGCCAGCAGTCTAAAGGGACAGAGCTCTGGAAACACCATATATTTT. Its protein is CASSLKGQSSGNTIYF.

The rearrangement links TRBV7-8 to TRBJ2-1; D may be TRBD2 (6 bases). The V gene lost 5 bases and the J gene lost 4 bases, with 18 bases spanning the gap. Germline CDR1 SGHVS, CDR2 FQNEAQ. The CDR3 is 16 amino acids. DNA for the CDR3: TGTGCCAGCAGCCCCACGGGGGAGAAATCATACAATGAGCAGTTCTTC. This translates into CASSPTGEKSYNEQFF.

The V call is TRBV6-1, the J call TRBJ2-3; D might be TRBD2 (5 bases). The CDR3 contains 16 residues. V lost 1 base and J lost 0, with 11 bases in between. In germline, CDR1 is MNHNS, CDR2 SASEGT. The CDR3 reads CASSEEAVTSTDTQYF. The CDR3 coding sequence is TGTGCCAGCAGTGAAGAAGCGGTAACTAGCACAGATACGCAGTATTTT.

The chain has TRBV7-9 and TRBJ2-3; weak D call: TRBD2 (6 bases). CDR3 length: 16 amino acids. V was pared by 1 base and J by 1 base, with 12 bases between. CDR1 and CDR2 (germline): SEHNR, FQNEAQ (reference sequence). CDR3 residues: CASSLEWGVGTDTQYF. CDR3 DNA sequence: TGTGCCAGCAGCTTAGAATGGGGGGTTGGCACAGATACGCAGTATTTT. The full variable domain, with the rest looked up from reference TRBV7-9 and TRBJ2-3, is DTGVSQNPRHKITKRGQNVTFRCDPISEHNRLYWYRQTLGQGPEFLTYFQNEAQLEKSRLLSDRFSAERPKGSFSTLEIQRTEQGDSAMYLCASSLEWGVGTDTQYFGPGTRLTVL.

V is TRBV11-2 and J is TRBJ2-4; D unresolved. With 4 bases removed from V and 10 bases from J, the gap between germline ends came to 8 bases. CDR1 SGHAT and CDR2 FQNNGV come from the germline V gene. This CDR3 contains 11 residues. The CDR3: CASSSPLIQYF. CDR3 nucleotide sequence: TGTGCCAGCAGCTCTCCCCTAATTCAGTACTTC.

This chain uses TRBV18 with TRBJ2-7; D is unclear. V gave up 0 bases and J gave up 2 bases, with 8 bases separating them. Germline lookup yields CDR1 KGHSH and CDR2 LQKENI. The CDR3 spans 14 residues. In nucleotides, the CDR3 is TGTGCCAGCTCACCACCGAGGCAAGCCTACGAGCAGTACTTC. The encoded protein is CASSPPRQAYEQYF.

The rearrangement uses TRBV4-3 and TRBJ2-7; TRBD2 matches at 13 bases. From germline, CDR1 is LGHNA and CDR2 YSLEER. V was pared by 0 bases and J by 0 bases, with 8 bases of the junction left unmatched. The CDR3 is 19 residues long. CDR3 coding DNA: TGCGCCAGCAGCCAAGAGTTCGGACTAGCGGGAGTGGTCTCCTACGAGCAGTACTTC. Translated, it gives CASSQEFGLAGVVSYEQYF.

The V and J genes are TRBV10-2 and TRBJ1-1; maybe TRBD1 (5 bases). Germline V gives CDR1 WSHSY, CDR2 SAAADI. The CDR3 covers 16 residues. V was pared by 2 bases and J by 4 bases, with 17 bases between. This CDR3 is CASSEMDRGSVTEAFF. DNA of the CDR3: TGCGCCAGCAGTGAGATGGACCGGGGGTCGGTCACTGAAGCTTTCTTT.

V and J are TRBV29-1 and TRBJ2-3, with a weak D call TRBD1 (6 bases). CDR1 is SQVTM and CDR2 is ANQGSEA in the germline V gene. The CDR3 totals 13 residues. V lost 4 bases, J lost 2 bases, and 10 bases lay in between. CDR3 protein: CSVVTGTTDTQYF. The DNA of the CDR3 is TGCAGCGTTGTAACAGGGACCACAGATACGCAGTATTTT.

This sequence joins TRBV4-3 and TRBJ2-3, with TRBD2 matching 14 bases. V lost 1 base and J lost 1; bases outside the gene matches: 13. The germline gives CDR1 LGHNA, CDR2 YSLEER. The CDR3 spans 21 residues. CDR3 protein: CASSQASGLAGAMKGTDTQYF. As DNA, the CDR3 is TGCGCCAGCAGCCAAGCTTCGGGACTAGCGGGGGCCATGAAGGGCACAGATACGCAGTATTTT.

As concerns this clone: This sample also contains other DNA sequences that code for the same CDR3. The V call is TRBV9, the J call TRBJ1-4; TRBD1 aligns across 9 bases. V dropped 3 bases and J dropped 7; count of bases not matched to a gene: 7. The CDR3 totals 15 residues. CDR1 is SGDLS and CDR2 is YYNGEE in the germline V gene. CDR3 protein: CASSASDRGGEKLFF. For the CDR3, the DNA is TGTGCCAGCAGCGCCTCGGACAGGGGCGGTGAAAAACTGTTTTTT.

This chain joins TRBV19 and TRBJ2-1, with 7 nucleotides matching TRBD1. The germline CDR1 and CDR2 sequences are LNHDA and SQIVND (reference sequence). Germline trimming cut 1 base from V and 10 bases from J; bases unmatched to any gene: 7. The CDR3 runs to 14 residues. This CDR3 is CASSIVNRGWEQFF. CDR3 in DNA: TGTGCCAGTAGTATAGTAAACAGGGGTTGGGAGCAGTTCTTC.

On this clone: The same CDR3 also results from other DNA sequences found in this sample. The CDR3 sequence is CASSAGQGGGYTF. The CDR3 DNA follows: TGTGCCAGTAGTGCTGGACAGGGTGGTGGCTACACCTTC. This chain uses TRBV19 with TRBJ1-2, with 8 bases aligning to TRBD1. Germline V gene data show CDR1 as LNHDA and CDR2 as SQIVND (reference sequence). This CDR3 region has 13 residues. V was pared by 5 bases and J by 7 bases, with 6 bases of the junction left unmatched.

V gene TRBV2 combines with J gene TRBJ2-2; 11 nucleotides line up with TRBD2. Germline V gene sequence: CDR1 SNHLY, CDR2 FYNNEI. J lost 7 bases, V lost 5 bases, and 9 bases had no gene match. The CDR3 has 16 amino acids. The DNA for the CDR3 is TGTGCCAGCAGTTTTACTAGCGGGGGTTCAAGCGGGGAGCTGTTTTTT. It codes for CASSFTSGGSSGELFF.

Concerning this clone itself: Distinct nucleotide sequences in the sample also encode this CDR3. This chain joins TRBV5-6 and TRBJ2-7; 11 bases are shared with TRBD1. CDR3 size: 13 residues. The junction had 3 bases not matched to a gene; V was cut back by 3 bases and J by 7 bases. From germline, CDR1 is SGHDT and CDR2 YYEEEE. CDR3 loop: CASSSGTGGEQYF. Here the CDR3 DNA reads TGTGCCAGCAGCTCCGGGACAGGGGGGGAGCAGTACTTC. Full variable domain (missing parts from reference TRBV5-6 and TRBJ2-7): DAGVTQSPTHLIKTRGQQVTLRCSPKSGHDTVSWYQQALGQGPQFIFQYYEEEERQRGNFPDRFSGHQFPNYSSELNVNALLLGDSALYLCASSSGTGGEQYFGPGTRLTVT.

This chain uses TRBV6-5 with TRBJ2-3; no clear D. Germline loops: CDR1 MNHEY, CDR2 SVGAGI. The length of the CDR3 is 15 residues. V was pared by 0 bases and J by 4 bases, with 11 bases between. CDR3 DNA: TGTGCCAGCAGTTACTCGAAGGCTGCGGCAGATACGCAGTATTTT. Translation gives CASSYSKAAADTQYF.

The count of this clone is one. The CDR3 sequence is CASSQADRGNTEAFF. The CDR3 DNA is TGTGCCAGCAGCCAGGCAGACAGGGGGAACACTGAAGCTTTCTTT. The V call is TRBV14, the J call TRBJ1-1; 8 nucleotides agree with TRBD1. Germline CDR1 reads SGHDN; CDR2 reads FVKESK. The CDR3 has 15 amino acids. Germline trimming cut 3 bases from V and 1 base from J; bases unmatched to any gene: 4.

This clone has just a few counts. The chain uses TRBV28 and TRBJ1-2; the D gene is possibly TRBD1 (6 bases). V lost 11 bases, J lost 4 bases, and 20 bases lay in between. Germline V gene lookup returns CDR1 MDHEN and CDR2 SYDVKM. The CDR3 runs to 14 residues. The CDR3 DNA reads as TGTGCCGTGACGAGAAGACAGGACTTCTATGGCTACACCTTC. This encodes CAVTRRQDFYGYTF.